This T cell receptor beta chain was found in a study of blood T cell repertoires in COVID-19. Looking at the study overall: COVID-19 samples, acute and convalescent, were from the United States, Italy and Spain. PBMCs, B-cell-depleted T cells, or T cells provided the cDNA or gDNA that made up the material.

In the source study's methods: Reference gene primer amplification in the assay estimated nucleated cell counts. Clones were read by immunoSEQ multiplex PCR, and TCRdb kept only the in-frame ones, dropping some. The DNA was the basis for D and trimming; V, J and clone size are from that table. The repertoire holds around 95,000 clones, with approximately 81% as singletons. V shed 4 bases and J 0 bases; nucleotides not matched to a gene: 2. CDR1 is ENHRY, CDR2 SYGVKD, per germline. This CDR3 contains 14 residues. The chain recombines TRBV10-3 with TRBJ2-7; TRBD1 aligns across 8 bases. Sequencing was done on a sample of peripheral blood. This TCR derives from a human donor in a cohort sampled during active COVID-19. The CDR3 reads CAISGQGTSYEQYF. The CDR3 DNA reads as TGTGCCATCAGTGGACAGGGGACCTCCTACGAGCAGTACTTC.